Shown below are 28 T cell receptor beta chains from a single sample sequenced in a study of control samples from healthy donors and cancer patients. Clones were read by immunoSEQ multiplex PCR, and TCRdb kept only the in-frame ones, dropping some. The sample carries over 100,000 clones, around 90% recorded once. The sequenced sample consisted of blood. The receptors come from a man aged 35-49 years in good health.

The genes are TRBV18 and TRBJ1-4; 7 bases are a match to TRBD1. V lost 4 bases, J lost 7 bases, and 3 bases stayed unmatched. The CDR3 spans 13 residues. Germline CDR1 is KGHSH and CDR2 is LQKENI. The CDR3 region is CASSRQGGEKLFF. CDR3 DNA sequence: TGTGCCAGCTCACGGCAGGGGGGTGAAAAACTGTTTTTT.

This chain links TRBV9 with TRBJ1-1; weak D call: TRBD1 (5 bases). Trimming cost V 8 bases and J 0 bases, with 11 bases left between them. The CDR3 spans 13 residues. Germline-derived CDR1 and CDR2 are SGDLS and YYNGEE. Here the CDR3 reads CASSGQLNTEAFF. CDR3 DNA: TGTGCCAGTTCGGGGCAATTGAACACTGAAGCTTTCTTT.

This CDR3 is CASSKGQGFHEQYF. CDR3 in DNA: TGTGCCAGCAGTAAGGGACAGGGTTTCCACGAGCAGTACTTC. This chain uses TRBV6-5 with TRBJ2-7, with 9 nucleotides matching TRBD1. This CDR3 has 14 amino acids. Germline V gene lookup returns CDR1 MNHEY and CDR2 SVGAGI. V shed 5 bases and J 5 bases; nucleotides not matched to a gene: 7.

The chain employs TRBV5-1 and TRBJ2-7; 12 bases are shared with TRBD1. CDR3 length equals 15 residues. The ends lost 4 bases at V and 4 bases at J; junction bases unmatched: 6. Germline lookup yields CDR1 SGHRS and CDR2 YFSETQ. The CDR3, as DNA: TGCGCCAGCAGCAGGGGACAGGGGGCCGGGTACGAGCAGTACTTC. Protein: CASSRGQGAGYEQYF.

The V gene is TRBV5-6, the J gene TRBJ2-2; 9 nucleotides align to TRBD2. The CDR3 runs 14 residues. V dropped 7 bases and J dropped 7; count of bases not matched to a gene: 8. Germline values: CDR1 SGHDT, CDR2 YYEEEE. In nucleotides, the CDR3 is TGTGCCAGCCCCAGCGGAGCGGGAGGCGGGGAGCTGTTTTTT. Translation gives CASPSGAGGGELFF.

The chain uses TRBV4-1 and TRBJ1-6; D perhaps matches TRBD1 (5 bases). The germline CDR1 and CDR2 sequences are MGHRA and YSYEKL. The V gene lost 3 bases and the J gene lost 7 bases, with 16 bases spanning the gap. This CDR3 spans 16 amino acids. Here the CDR3 DNA reads TGCGCCAGCAGCCATTATCCGACGGGGGAAAATTCACCCCTCCACTTT. Translated: CASSHYPTGENSPLHF.

The CDR3 spells CASSDGGAKNYEQYF. In nucleotides, the CDR3 is TGTGCCAGCAGTGACGGGGGGGCGAAGAACTACGAGCAGTACTTC. J is TRBJ2-7 and V is TRBV25-1, with 8 bases that match TRBD2. Trimming at V came to 3 bases and at J to 3 bases, leaving 7 bases not matched to a gene. Germline V gene data show CDR1 as MGHDK and CDR2 as SYGVNS. The CDR3 sequence is 15 residues long.

V and J are TRBV5-3 and TRBJ2-7; 9 nucleotides line up with TRBD1. TRBV5-3 is marked as an open reading frame, function uncertain. This CDR3 has 16 amino acids. V trimming: 0 bases; J trimming: 3 bases; junction bases outside the gene matches: 7. The CDR3 spells CARSLGPTGGDYEQYF. The CDR3 DNA reads TGTGCCAGAAGCTTGGGGCCGACAGGGGGAGACTACGAGCAGTACTTC.

The J gene is TRBJ1-6, the V gene TRBV6-5, with a possible D match to TRBD1 (6 bases). The germline V gene encodes CDR1 MNHEY and CDR2 SVGAGI. V was clipped by 3 bases and J by 11 bases, with 14 bases between them. This CDR3 spans 14 amino acids. CDR3 protein: CASSYSGQPAPLHF. CDR3 coding DNA: TGTGCCAGCAGTTATTCCGGACAGCCTGCACCCCTCCACTTT.

This clone was picked up one time. The CDR3 nucleotides are TGTGCCAGCAGCTCGGACAGGGGAACCCACGAGCAGTACTTC. It translates to CASSSDRGTHEQYF. This rearrangement joins TRBV11-2 to TRBJ2-7; 9 bases are shared with TRBD1. After removal of 4 bases from V and 5 bases from J, the junction contained 6 bases not matched to a gene. The CDR3 has 14 amino acids. Per the germline V gene, CDR1 is SGHAT and CDR2 is FQNNGV. The variable domain in full, with the rest retrieved from reference TRBV11-2 and TRBJ2-7, is EAGVAQSPRYKIIEKRQSVAFWCNPISGHATLYWYQQILGQGPKLLIQFQNNGVVDDSQLPKDRFSAERLKGVDSTLKIQPAKLEDSAVYLCASSSDRGTHEQYFGPGTRLTVT.

Points on this clone: A read error may produce the germline difference seen at one junction end. The V and J genes are TRBV10-3 and TRBJ1-2; D might be TRBD1 (5 bases). CDR1 is ENHRY and CDR2 is SYGVKD in the germline V gene. The CDR3 has 14 amino acids. CDR3 sequence: CAISESRGDYDYTF. In nucleotides, the CDR3 is TGTGCCATCAGTGAGTCTCGGGGGGACTATGACTACACCTTC.

V and J are TRBV29-1 and TRBJ2-1, with D uncertain. This CDR3 has 13 residues. Trimming cost V 7 bases and J 8 bases, with 18 bases left between them. Germline lookup yields CDR1 SQVTM and CDR2 ANQGSEA. CDR3 coding DNA: TGCAGCGCTTCTCTCTTCAGTGGGGATGAGCAGTTCTTC. It yields the protein CSASLFSGDEQFF.

The rearrangement uses TRBV6-1 and TRBJ2-7; D may match TRBD1 or TRBD2 (5 bases each). This CDR3 has 17 amino acids. Trimming removed 3 bases from V and 5 bases from J, with 23 bases in between. Germline CDR1 MNHNS, CDR2 SASEGT. This CDR3 is CASSEAGWGTLPNEQYF. The CDR3 DNA reads as TGTGCCAGCAGTGAGGCTGGGTGGGGGACCCTCCCCAACGAGCAGTACTTC.

This clone was detected only once. The chain employs TRBV28 and TRBJ1-4, with unresolved D. Germline V CDR1 and CDR2: MDHEN, SYDVKM. This CDR3 has 11 residues. The V end was cut by 7 bases, the J end by 2 bases, with 2 bases between. The CDR3 sequence is CASTTNEKLFF. For the CDR3, the DNA is TGTGCCAGCACCACTAATGAAAAACTGTTTTTT.

The chain joins TRBV28 to TRBJ2-3; D might be TRBD1 (5 bases). Germline V lookup: CDR1 MDHEN, CDR2 SYDVKM. Trimming pared 6 bases from V and 2 bases from J, leaving 18 bases between. This CDR3 is 16 amino acids long. The chain's CDR3 is CASRPYASRVTDTQYF. CDR3 nucleotide sequence: TGTGCCAGCAGACCATATGCGTCCAGGGTCACAGATACGCAGTATTTT.

This clone has only one observation. J is TRBJ2-7 and V is TRBV5-1, with D hard to call. Between the trimmed V and J ends, which lost 4 bases and 7 bases, there was a span of 18 bases. This CDR3 spans 14 amino acids. Per the germline V gene, CDR1 is SGHRS and CDR2 is YFSETQ. CDR3 protein: CASSPLTSGFEQYF. The CDR3 DNA is TGCGCCAGCAGCCCCTTAACGTCCGGGTTTGAGCAGTACTTC.

The J gene is TRBJ2-5, the V gene TRBV10-2, with a possible D match to TRBD2 (6 bases). With 5 bases removed from V and 1 base from J, the gap between germline ends came to 8 bases. The CDR3 contains 13 residues. Germline lookup yields CDR1 WSHSY and CDR2 SAAADI. CDR3 bases: TGCGCCAGCAGTTCGACTAGCCAAGAGACCCAGTACTTC. This sequence encodes CASSSTSQETQYF.

J is TRBJ1-2 and V is TRBV4-2, with TRBD1 as a possible D gene (5 bases). V was cut by 1 base and J by 4 bases, with 13 bases left in between. The germline V gene has CDR1 LGHNA and CDR2 YNFKEQ. The CDR3 loop spans 15 amino acids. The CDR3 loop reads CASSQGVTGVYGYTF. The CDR3 bases are TGTGCCAGCAGCCAAGGGGTCACAGGCGTCTATGGCTACACCTTC.

The chain couples TRBV2 to TRBJ2-1; D unclear. CDR3 length equals 15 residues. Trimming took 3 bases from V and 0 from J, leaving 9 bases between them. Germline CDR1 SNHLY, CDR2 FYNNEI. This chain's CDR3 is CASSDWASSYNEQFF. The CDR3 DNA reads TGTGCCAGCAGTGACTGGGCGAGCTCCTACAATGAGCAGTTCTTC.

V and J are TRBV18 and TRBJ1-2, with 7 bases identical to TRBD1. Trimming removed 0 bases from V and 7 bases from J; junction bases left unmatched: 5. Germline CDR1 and CDR2: KGHSH and LQKENI. The length of the CDR3 is 14 residues. The CDR3 DNA follows: TGTGCCAGCTCACCACCGGAGGGGGCAAGTGGCTACACCTTC. Residues: CASSPPEGASGYTF.

This sequence joins TRBV7-9 and TRBJ1-4; tentatively, D is TRBD1 (6 bases). CDR3 size: 15 residues. V was shortened by 8 bases and J by 9 bases, with 22 bases between the two germline ends. Germline V CDR1 and CDR2: SEHNR, FQNEAQ (reference sequence). CDR3 coding DNA: TGTGCCAGCCTCGGAGTTGGGGGCCGGGCTCAAAAACTGTTTTTT. Its protein product is CASLGVGGRAQKLFF.

This chain joins TRBV9 and TRBJ2-5; D unresolved. Germline V gene data show CDR1 as SGDLS and CDR2 as YYNGEE. This CDR3 has 12 amino acids. V dropped 3 bases and J dropped 3 bases, with 6 bases sitting between them. The CDR3, as DNA: TGTGCCAGCAGCGGGAACAAAGAGACCCAGTACTTC. It is translated as CASSGNKETQYF.

V and J are TRBV6-1 and TRBJ2-2; TRBD1 aligns across 7 bases. Per the germline V gene, CDR1 is MNHNS and CDR2 is SASEGT. J lost 6 bases, V lost 1 base, and 5 bases had no gene match. CDR3 length: 15 amino acids. CDR3 protein: CASSEGQGRPGELFF. DNA for the CDR3: TGTGCCAGCAGTGAAGGACAGGGACGGCCCGGGGAGCTGTTTTTT.

This chain uses TRBV19 with TRBJ2-3; 9 bases agree with TRBD1. This CDR3 contains 16 residues. Germline lookup yields CDR1 LNHDA and CDR2 SQIVND (reference sequence). J lost 4 bases, V lost 4 bases, and 9 bases had no gene match. The CDR3 nucleotides read TGTGCCAGTAGTACCACCCCGGGACAGGGATCAGATACGCAGTATTTT. This gives the protein CASSTTPGQGSDTQYF.

V gene TRBV5-8 combines with J gene TRBJ2-7; possibly TRBD2 for D (6 bases). Between the trimmed V and J ends, which lost 2 bases and 7 bases, there was a span of 13 bases. This CDR3 contains 13 residues. Looked up from germline, CDR1 is SGHTS and CDR2 is YDEGEE. The CDR3 nucleotides read TGTGCCAGCAGCTTTATCGCCGCGGGGGAGCAGTACTTC. Translated, it gives CASSFIAAGEQYF.

This chain links TRBV5-4 with TRBJ1-1, with a possible D match to TRBD1 (5 bases). V was clipped by 0 bases and J by 4 bases, with 10 bases between them. CDR1 and CDR2 (germline): SGHNT, YYREEE (reference sequence). The CDR3 contains 14 residues. The CDR3 is CASSLGAQGTEAFF. CDR3 sequence (DNA): TGTGCCAGCAGCTTGGGGGCGCAGGGCACTGAAGCTTTCTTT.

This clone occurred a few times. The chain joins TRBV5-1 to TRBJ2-5; 8 bases fit TRBD2. This CDR3 is built from 13 residues. The junction had 7 bases not matched to a gene; V was cut back by 7 bases and J by 5 bases. Germline V CDR1 and CDR2: SGHRS, YFSETQ. The CDR3 DNA reads TGCGCCAGCCAAAAAAGCGGGGGTGAGACCCAGTACTTC. Protein sequence: CASQKSGGETQYF. Full variable domain (rest looked up from reference TRBV5-1 and TRBJ2-5): KAGVTQTPRYLIKTRGQQVTLSCSPISGHRSVSWYQQTPGQGLQFLFEYFSETQRNKGNFPGRFSGRQFSNSRSEMNVSTLELGDSALYLCASQKSGGETQYFGPGTRLLVL.

The gene calls are TRBV5-6 and TRBJ1-2; unclear D gene. V was pared by 4 bases and J by 7 bases, with 14 bases between. CDR3 length equals 13 residues. Germline V gene data show CDR1 as SGHDT and CDR2 as YYEEEE. CDR3 amino acids: CASSTSRAGGYTF. In DNA, the CDR3 is TGTGCCAGCAGCACGTCGCGGGCCGGTGGCTACACCTTC.